The 3 T cell receptor beta chains given below trace back to one sample, sequenced in a study of cytomegalovirus exposure and HLA in healthy donors. The study ran its PCR with 60 Vbeta and 13 Jbeta primers. Profiled with immunoSEQ multiplex PCR; TCRdb holds only in-frame clones, not every one. The table records 65,000 to 90,000 clones, about 81% of them present only once. Input material: PBMCs. The receptors were gathered from a man between 65 and 85 years old in good health and CMV-seronegative.

This chain uses TRBV21-1 with TRBJ2-3; the table's D call of TRBD2 was not tested on the DNA. TRBV21-1 is classified as a pseudogene. This CDR3 has 18 residues. The CDR3 DNA reads as TGTGCCAGCAGCCTCCCTTGGAGGGAGGCCCCAGCTGCCCATACGCAGTATTTT. It translates to CASSLPWREAPAAHTQYF.

This sequence joins TRBV18 and TRBJ2-4, with 11 nucleotides matching TRBD1. Germline V gene lookup returns CDR1 KGHSH and CDR2 LQKENI. The ends lost 2 bases at V and 8 bases at J; junction bases unmatched: 2. The CDR3 totals 14 residues. CDR3 protein: CASSPGTGGDIQYF. Written as DNA, the CDR3 is TGTGCCAGCTCACCAGGGACAGGGGGTGACATTCAGTACTTC.

This rearrangement joins TRBV7-2 to TRBJ1-2, with TRBD1 as a possible D gene (6 bases). CDR3 size: 15 residues. Per the germline V gene, CDR1 is SGHTA and CDR2 is FQGNSA. Trimming removed 4 bases at V and 4 bases at J, with 16 bases between. The CDR3 loop is CASSSRTVSAYGYTF. The CDR3 DNA reads as TGTGCCAGCAGCTCCAGGACAGTATCTGCCTATGGCTACACCTTC.